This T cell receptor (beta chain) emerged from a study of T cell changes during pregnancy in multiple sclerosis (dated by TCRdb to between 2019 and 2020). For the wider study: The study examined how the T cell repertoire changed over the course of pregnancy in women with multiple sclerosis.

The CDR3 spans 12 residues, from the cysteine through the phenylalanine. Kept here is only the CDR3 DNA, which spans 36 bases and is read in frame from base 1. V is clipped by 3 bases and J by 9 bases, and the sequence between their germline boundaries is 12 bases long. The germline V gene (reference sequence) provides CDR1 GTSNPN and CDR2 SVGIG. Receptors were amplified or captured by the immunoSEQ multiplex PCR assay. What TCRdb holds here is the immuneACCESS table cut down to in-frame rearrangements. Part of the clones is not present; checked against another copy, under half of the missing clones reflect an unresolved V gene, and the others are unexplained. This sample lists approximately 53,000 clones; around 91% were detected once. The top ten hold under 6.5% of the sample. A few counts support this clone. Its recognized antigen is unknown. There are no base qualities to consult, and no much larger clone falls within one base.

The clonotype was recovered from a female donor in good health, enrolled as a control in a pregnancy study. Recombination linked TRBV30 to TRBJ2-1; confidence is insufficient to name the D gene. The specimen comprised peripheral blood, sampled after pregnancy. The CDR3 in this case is CAWSPTAAEQFF. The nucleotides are TGTGCCTGGAGCCCTACTGCTGCTGAGCAGTTCTTC.